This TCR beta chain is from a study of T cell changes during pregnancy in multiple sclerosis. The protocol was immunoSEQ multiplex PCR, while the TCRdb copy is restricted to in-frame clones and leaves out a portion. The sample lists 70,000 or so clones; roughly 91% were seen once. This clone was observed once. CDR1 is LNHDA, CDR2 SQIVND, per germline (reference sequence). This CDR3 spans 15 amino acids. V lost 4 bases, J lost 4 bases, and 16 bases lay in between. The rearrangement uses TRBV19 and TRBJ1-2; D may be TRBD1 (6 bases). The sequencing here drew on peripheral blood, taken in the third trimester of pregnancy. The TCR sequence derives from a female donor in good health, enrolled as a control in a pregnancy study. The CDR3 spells CASSKTGTISYGYTF. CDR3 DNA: TGTGCCAGTAGTAAAACCGGGACAATAAGCTATGGCTACACCTTC.